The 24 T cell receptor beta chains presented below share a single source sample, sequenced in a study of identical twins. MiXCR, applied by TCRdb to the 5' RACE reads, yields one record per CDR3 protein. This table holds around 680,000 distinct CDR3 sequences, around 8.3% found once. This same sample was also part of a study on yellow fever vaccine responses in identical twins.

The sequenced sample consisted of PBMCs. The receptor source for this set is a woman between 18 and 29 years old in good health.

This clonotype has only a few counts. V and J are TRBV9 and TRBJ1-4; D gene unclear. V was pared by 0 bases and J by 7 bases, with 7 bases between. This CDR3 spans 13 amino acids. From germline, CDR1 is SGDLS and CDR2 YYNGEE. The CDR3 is CASSVALGEKLFF. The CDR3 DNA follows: TGTGCCAGCAGCGTAGCTTTGGGTGAAAAACTGTTTTTT.

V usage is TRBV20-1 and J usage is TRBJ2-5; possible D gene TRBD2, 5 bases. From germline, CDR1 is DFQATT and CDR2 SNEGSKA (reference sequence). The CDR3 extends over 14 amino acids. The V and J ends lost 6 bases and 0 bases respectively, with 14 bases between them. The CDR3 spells CSAVSKRYQETQYF. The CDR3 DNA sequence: TGCAGTGCCGTCTCAAAGCGGTACCAAGAGACCCAGTACTTC.

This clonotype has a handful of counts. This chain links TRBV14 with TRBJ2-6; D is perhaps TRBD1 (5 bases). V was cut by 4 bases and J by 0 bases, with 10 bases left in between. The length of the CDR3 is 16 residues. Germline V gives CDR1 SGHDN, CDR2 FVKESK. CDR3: CASSRGFFSGANVLTF. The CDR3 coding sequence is TGTGCCAGCAGCCGGGGCTTTTTCTCTGGGGCCAACGTCCTGACTTTC.

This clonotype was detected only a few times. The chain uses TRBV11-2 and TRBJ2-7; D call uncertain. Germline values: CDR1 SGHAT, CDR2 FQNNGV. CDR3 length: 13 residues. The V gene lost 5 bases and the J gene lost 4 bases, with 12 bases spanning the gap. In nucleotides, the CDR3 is TGTGCCAGCAGCCTAATGGGATTTTACGAGCAGTACTTC. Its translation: CASSLMGFYEQYF. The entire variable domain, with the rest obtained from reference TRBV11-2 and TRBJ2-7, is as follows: EAGVAQSPRYKIIEKRQSVAFWCNPISGHATLYWYQQILGQGPKLLIQFQNNGVVDDSQLPKDRFSAERLKGVDSTLKIQPAKLEDSAVYLCASSLMGFYEQYFGPGTRLTVT.

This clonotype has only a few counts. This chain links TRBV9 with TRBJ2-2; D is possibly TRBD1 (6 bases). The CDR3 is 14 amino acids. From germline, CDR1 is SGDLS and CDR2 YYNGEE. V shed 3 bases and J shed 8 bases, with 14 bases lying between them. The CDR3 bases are TGTGCCAGCAGCGGAACAGGGATAATAGGGGAGCTGTTTTTT. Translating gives CASSGTGIIGELFF.

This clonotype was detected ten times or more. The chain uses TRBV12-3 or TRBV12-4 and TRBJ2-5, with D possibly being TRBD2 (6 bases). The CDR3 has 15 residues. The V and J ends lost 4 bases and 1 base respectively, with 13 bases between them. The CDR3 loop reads CASSYLAGPQETQYF. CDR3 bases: TGTGCCAGCAGTTACCTGGCGGGGCCCCAAGAGACCCAGTACTTC.

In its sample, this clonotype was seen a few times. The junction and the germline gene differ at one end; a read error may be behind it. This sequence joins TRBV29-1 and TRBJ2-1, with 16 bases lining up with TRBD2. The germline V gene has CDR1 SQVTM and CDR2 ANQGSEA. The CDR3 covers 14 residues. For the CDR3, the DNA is TGCAGCGTAGGGACTAGCGGGGGGGCAAATGGGCAGTTCTTC. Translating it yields CSVGTSGGANGQFF.

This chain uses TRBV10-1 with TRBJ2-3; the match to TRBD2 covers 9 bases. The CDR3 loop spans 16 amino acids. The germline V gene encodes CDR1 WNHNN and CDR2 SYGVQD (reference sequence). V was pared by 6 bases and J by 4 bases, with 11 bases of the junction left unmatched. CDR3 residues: CASSARGGRAPDTQYF. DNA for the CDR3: TGCGCCAGCAGCGCTCGGGGCGGGAGGGCCCCAGATACGCAGTATTTT.

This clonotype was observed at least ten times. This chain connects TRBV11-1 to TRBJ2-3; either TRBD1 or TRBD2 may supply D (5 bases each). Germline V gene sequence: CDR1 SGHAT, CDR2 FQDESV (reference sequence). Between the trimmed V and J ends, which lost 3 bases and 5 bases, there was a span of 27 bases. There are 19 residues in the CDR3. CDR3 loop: CASSFRVGNVAGKEDTQYF. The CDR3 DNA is TGTGCCAGCAGCTTTCGGGTCGGGAATGTTGCAGGGAAAGAAGATACGCAGTATTTT.

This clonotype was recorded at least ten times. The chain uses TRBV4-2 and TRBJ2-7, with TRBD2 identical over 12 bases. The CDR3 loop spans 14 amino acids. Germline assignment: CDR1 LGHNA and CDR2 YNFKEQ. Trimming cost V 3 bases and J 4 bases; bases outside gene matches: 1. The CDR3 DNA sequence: TGTGCCAGCAGCCAGACTAGCGGGAGTTACGAGCAGTACTTC. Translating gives CASSQTSGSYEQYF.

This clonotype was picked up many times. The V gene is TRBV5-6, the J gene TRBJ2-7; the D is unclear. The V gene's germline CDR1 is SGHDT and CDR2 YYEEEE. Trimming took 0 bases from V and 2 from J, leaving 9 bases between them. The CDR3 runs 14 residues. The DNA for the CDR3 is TGTGCCAGCAGCTTGGCGGGCAGCCCCTACGAGCAGTACTTC. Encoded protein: CASSLAGSPYEQYF.

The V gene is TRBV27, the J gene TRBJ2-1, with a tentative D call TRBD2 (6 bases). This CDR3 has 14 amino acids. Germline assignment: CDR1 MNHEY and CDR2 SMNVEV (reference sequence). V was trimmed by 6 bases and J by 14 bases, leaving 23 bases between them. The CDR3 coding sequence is TGTGCCAGCAGCCCTTACCCCGGGACTGTAGAAGAGTTCTTC. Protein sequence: CASSPYPGTVEEFF.

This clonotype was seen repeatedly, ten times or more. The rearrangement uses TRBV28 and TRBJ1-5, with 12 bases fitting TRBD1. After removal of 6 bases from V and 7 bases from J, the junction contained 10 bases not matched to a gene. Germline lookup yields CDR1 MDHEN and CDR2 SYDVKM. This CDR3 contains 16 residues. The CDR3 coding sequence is TGTGCCAGCAGCCATTCCGGGACAGGGGGCGCACAGCCCCAGCATTTT. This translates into CASSHSGTGGAQPQHF.

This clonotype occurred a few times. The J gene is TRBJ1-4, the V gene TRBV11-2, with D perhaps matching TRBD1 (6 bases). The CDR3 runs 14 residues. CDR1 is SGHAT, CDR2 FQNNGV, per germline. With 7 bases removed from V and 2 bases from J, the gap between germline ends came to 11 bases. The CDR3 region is CASTQGSTNEKLFF. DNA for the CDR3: TGTGCCAGCACTCAGGGGTCGACTAATGAAAAACTGTTTTTT.

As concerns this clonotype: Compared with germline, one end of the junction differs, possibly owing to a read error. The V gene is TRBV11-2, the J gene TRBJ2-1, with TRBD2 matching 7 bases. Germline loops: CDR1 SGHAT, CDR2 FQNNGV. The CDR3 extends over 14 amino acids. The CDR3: CASSLERGLNELFF. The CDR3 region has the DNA TGTGCCAGCAGCTTAGAGCGGGGGTTAAATGAGCTGTTCTTC.

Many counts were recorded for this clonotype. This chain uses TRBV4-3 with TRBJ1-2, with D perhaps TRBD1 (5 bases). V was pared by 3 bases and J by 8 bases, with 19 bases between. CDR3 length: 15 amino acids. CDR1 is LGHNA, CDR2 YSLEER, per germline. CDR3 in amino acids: CASSQERDGGRGYTF. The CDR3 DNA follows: TGCGCCAGCAGCCAGGAACGGGACGGCGGTCGGGGCTACACCTTC.

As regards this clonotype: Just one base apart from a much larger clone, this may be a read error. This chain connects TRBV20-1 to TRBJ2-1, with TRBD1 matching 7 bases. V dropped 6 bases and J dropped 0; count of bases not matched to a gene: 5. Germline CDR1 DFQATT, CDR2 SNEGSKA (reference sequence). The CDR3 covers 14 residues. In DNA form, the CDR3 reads TGCAGTGCGGAATACAGGGGCTCCTACAATGAGCAGTTCTTC. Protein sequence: CSAEYRGSYNEQFF.

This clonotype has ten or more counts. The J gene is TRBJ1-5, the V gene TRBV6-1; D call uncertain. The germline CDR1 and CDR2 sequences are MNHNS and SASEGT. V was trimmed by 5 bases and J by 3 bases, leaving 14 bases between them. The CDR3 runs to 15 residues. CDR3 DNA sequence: TGTGCCAGCAGTAATATCGACGGAAACAATCAGCCCCAGCATTTT. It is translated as CASSNIDGNNQPQHF.

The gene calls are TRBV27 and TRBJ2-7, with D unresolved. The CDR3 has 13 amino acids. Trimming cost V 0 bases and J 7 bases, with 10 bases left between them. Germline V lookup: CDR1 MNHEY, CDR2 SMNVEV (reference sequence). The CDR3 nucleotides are TGTGCCAGCAGTTTATCGGGCGACATGGAGCAGTACTTC. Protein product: CASSLSGDMEQYF.

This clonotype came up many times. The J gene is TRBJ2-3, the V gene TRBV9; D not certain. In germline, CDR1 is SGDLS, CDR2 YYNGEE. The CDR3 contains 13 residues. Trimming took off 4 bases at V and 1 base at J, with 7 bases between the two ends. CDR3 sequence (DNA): TGTGCCAGCAGCCAGACGGGCACAGATACGCAGTATTTT. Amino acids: CASSQTGTDTQYF.

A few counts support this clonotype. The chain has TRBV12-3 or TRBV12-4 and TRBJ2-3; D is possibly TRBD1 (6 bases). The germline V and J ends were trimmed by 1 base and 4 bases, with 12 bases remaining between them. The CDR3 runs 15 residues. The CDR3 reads CASSLGGTQADTQYF. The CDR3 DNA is TGTGCCAGCAGTTTAGGTGGGACACAGGCAGATACGCAGTATTTT.

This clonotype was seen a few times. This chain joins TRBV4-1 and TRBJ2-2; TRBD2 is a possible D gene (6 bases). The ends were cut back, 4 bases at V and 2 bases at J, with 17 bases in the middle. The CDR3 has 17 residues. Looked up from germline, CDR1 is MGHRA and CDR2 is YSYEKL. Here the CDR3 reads CASSPDPGTYNTGELFF. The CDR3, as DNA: TGCGCCAGCAGCCCAGACCCCGGGACTTATAACACCGGGGAGCTGTTTTTT.

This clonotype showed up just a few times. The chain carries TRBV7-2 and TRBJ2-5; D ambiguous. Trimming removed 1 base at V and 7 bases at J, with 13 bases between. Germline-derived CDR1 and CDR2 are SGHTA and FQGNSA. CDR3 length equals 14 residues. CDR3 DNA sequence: TGTGCCAGCAGCTTAGTTGGGGTTCCGGCGACCCAGTACTTC. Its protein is CASSLVGVPATQYF.

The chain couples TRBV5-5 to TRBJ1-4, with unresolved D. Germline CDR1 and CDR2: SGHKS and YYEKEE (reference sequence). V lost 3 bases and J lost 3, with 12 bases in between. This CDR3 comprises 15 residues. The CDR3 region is CASSSFRAANEKLFF. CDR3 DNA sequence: TGTGCCAGCAGCTCCTTCCGGGCTGCTAATGAAAAACTGTTTTTT.